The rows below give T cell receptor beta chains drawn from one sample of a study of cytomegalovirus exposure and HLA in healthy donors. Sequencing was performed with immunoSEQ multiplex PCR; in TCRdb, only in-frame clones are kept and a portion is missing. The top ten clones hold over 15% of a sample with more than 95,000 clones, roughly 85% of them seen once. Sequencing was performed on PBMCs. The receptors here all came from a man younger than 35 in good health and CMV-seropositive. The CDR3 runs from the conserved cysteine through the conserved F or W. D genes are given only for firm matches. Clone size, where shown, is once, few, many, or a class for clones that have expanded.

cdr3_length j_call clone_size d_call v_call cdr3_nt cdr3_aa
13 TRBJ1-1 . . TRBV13 TGTGCCAGCAGCTTAGCTCCAGGGGCTGAAGCTTTCTTT CASSLAPGAEAFF
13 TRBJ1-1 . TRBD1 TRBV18 TGTGCCAGCTCACCACGGGACAGGTATGAAGCTTTCTTT CASSPRDRYEAFF
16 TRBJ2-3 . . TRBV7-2 TGTGCCAGCAGATCCGGGGGGCCCGCTAGCACAGATACGCAGTATTTT CASRSGGPASTDTQYF
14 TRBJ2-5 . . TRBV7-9 TGTGCCAGCAGCCAGATAAGGGGCTGGGAGACCCAGTACTTC CASSQIRGWETQYF
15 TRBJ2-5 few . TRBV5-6 TGTGCCAGCAGCCGTCGCTGGGGGCCGGGGGAGACCCAGTACTTC CASSRRWGPGETQYF
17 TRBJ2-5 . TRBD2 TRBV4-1 TGCGCCAGCAGCCATATACTAGCGGGGGGGACCGCGGAGACCCAGTACTTC CASSHILAGGTAETQYF
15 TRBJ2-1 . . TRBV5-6 TGTGCCAGCAGCCTCGACAGTAGCTCCTACAATGAGCAGTTCTTC CASSLDSSSYNEQFF
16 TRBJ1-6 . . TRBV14 TGTGCCAGCAGCCAAGCGGCAGGGTCCTATAATTCACCCCTCCACTTT CASSQAAGSYNSPLHF
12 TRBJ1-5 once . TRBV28 TGTGCCAGCAGTTTGTCCGTTCAGCCCCAGCATTTT CASSLSVQPQHF
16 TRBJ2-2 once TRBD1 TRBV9 TGTGCCAGCAGCGGATCACAGGGGGTTAACACCGGGGAGCTGTTTTTT CASSGSQGVNTGELFF
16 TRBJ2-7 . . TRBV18 TGTGCCAGCTCTCCGCCCAATCTAGGGGATTACTACGAGCAGTACTTC CASSPPNLGDYYEQYF
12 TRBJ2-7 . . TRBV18 TGTGCCAGCTCAGCAGACGCGGGCGAGCAGTACTTC CASSADAGEQYF
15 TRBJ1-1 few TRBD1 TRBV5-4 TGTGCCAGCAGCCCCAAGGCAGGGGGGAACACTGAAGCTTTCTTT CASSPKAGGNTEAFF
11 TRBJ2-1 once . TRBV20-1 TGCAGTGCTAGAGCAGGGTATGAGCAGTTCTTC CSARAGYEQFF
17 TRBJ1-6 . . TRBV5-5 TGTGCCAGCAGCTTGGTTTGGGCAATTGACTATAATTCACCCCTCCACTTT CASSLVWAIDYNSPLHF
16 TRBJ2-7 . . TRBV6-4 TGTGCCAGCAGGAAGCGCGGACAGCGGGGAGAATACGAGCAGTACTTC CASRKRGQRGEYEQYF
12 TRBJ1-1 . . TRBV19 TGTGCCAGTAAGACAGGGAACACTGAAGCTTTCTTT CASKTGNTEAFF
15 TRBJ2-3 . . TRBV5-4 TGTGCCAGCAGCTTGGGGGGGGTCGGTACAGATACGCAGTATTTT CASSLGGVGTDTQYF
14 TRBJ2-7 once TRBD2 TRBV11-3 TGTGCCAGCAGCTTAGACGGGGGGGCAACCGAGCAGTACTTC CASSLDGGATEQYF
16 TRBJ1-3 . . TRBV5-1 TGCGCCAGCAGCTTGGACATACCCGTCTCTGGAAACACCATATATTTT CASSLDIPVSGNTIYF
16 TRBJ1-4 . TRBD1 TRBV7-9 TGTGCCAGCAGCCCGGGACAGGGGGCGGACAATGAAAAACTGTTTTTT CASSPGQGADNEKLFF
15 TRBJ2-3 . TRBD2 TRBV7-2 TGTGCCAGCAGCACGTATAGCGGGGGAACAGATACGCAGTATTTT CASSTYSGGTDTQYF
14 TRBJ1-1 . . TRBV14 TGTGCCAGCAGCCAGAAGACAGAGAACACTGAAGCTTTCTTT CASSQKTENTEAFF
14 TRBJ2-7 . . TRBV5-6 TGTGCCAGCAGCTCGCTGTTGGACAGTTACGAGCAGTACTTC CASSSLLDSYEQYF
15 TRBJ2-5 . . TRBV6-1 TGTGCCAGCAGTGGCCGCCGACAGGACACAGAGACCCAGTACTTC CASSGRRQDTETQYF
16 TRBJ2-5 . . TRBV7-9 TGTGCCAGCAGCGGGGGGTCGGGGGAGTGGGGAGAGACCCAGTACTTC CASSGGSGEWGETQYF
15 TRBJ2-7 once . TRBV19 TGTGCCAGTAGTATAGGGGGGCCGAGCTCCTACGAGCAGTACTTC CASSIGGPSSYEQYF
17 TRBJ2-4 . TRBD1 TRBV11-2 TGTGCCAGCAGGCGTGTCGGGACAGTCAGTGCCAAAAACATTCAGTACTTC CASRRVGTVSAKNIQYF
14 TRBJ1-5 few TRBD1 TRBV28 TGTGCCAGCAGTCCAGACAGGGGGCATCAGCCCCAGCATTTT CASSPDRGHQPQHF
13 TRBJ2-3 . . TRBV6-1 TGTGCCAGCGGATGGACAAGCACAGATACGCAGTATTTT CASGWTSTDTQYF
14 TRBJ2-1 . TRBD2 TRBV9 TGTGCCAGCAGCGCCGGGGGGAACTACAATGAGCAGTTCTTC CASSAGGNYNEQFF
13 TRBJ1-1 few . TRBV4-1 TGCGCCAGCAGCTATGACAAGAACACTGAAGCTTTCTTT CASSYDKNTEAFF
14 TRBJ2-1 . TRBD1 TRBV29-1 TGCAGCGTTGAACTGGGACAGGGGGCGAATGAGCAGTTCTTC CSVELGQGANEQFF
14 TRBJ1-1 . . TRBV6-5 TGTGCCAGCAGTTACGGGGGCAAAGTCACTGAAGCTTTCTTT CASSYGGKVTEAFF
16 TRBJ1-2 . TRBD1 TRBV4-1 TGCGCCAGCAGCCAAGAGCAGGGGGCGGATTTCTATGGCTACACCTTC CASSQEQGADFYGYTF
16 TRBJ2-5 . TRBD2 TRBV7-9 TGTGCCAGCAGCCCACCGACTAGCGGGGGGGCGGAGACCCAGTACTTC CASSPPTSGGAETQYF
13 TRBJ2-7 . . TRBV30 TGTGCCTGCACAGGGCTGGGGTCCTACGAGCAGTACTTC CACTGLGSYEQYF
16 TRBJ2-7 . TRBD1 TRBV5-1 TGCGCCAGCAGCTTACAATTCGACAGGGGTGGTGACGAGCAGTACTTC CASSLQFDRGGDEQYF
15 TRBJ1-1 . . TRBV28 TGTGCCAGCAGTTTCGAGGTATTGAAGAACACTGAAGCTTTCTTT CASSFEVLKNTEAFF
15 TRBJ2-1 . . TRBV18 TGTGCCAGCTCACGCGACGGGAGCTCCTACAATGAGCAGTTCTTC CASSRDGSSYNEQFF
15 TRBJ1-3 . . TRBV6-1 TGTGCCAGCAGAGACAGCGAGCGCTCTGGAAACACCATATATTTT CASRDSERSGNTIYF
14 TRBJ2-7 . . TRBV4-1 TGCGCCAGCAGCCAGACAGGTCCTCCCTACGAGCAGTACTTC CASSQTGPPYEQYF
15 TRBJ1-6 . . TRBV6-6 TGTGCCAGCAGTTACGCGGGGGACACTTCTACACCCCTCCACTTT CASSYAGDTSTPLHF
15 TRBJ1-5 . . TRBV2 TGTGCCAGCAGTGAAGCGGTGGACAACCATCAGCCCCAGCATTTT CASSEAVDNHQPQHF
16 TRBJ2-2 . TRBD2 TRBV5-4 TGTGCCAGCAGCCTACCGGGACTAGCGGGGGCCGGGGAGCTGTTTTTT CASSLPGLAGAGELFF
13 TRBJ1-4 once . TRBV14 TGTGCCAGCAGCCCCCTGGGGGGAGAAAAACTGTTTTTT CASSPLGGEKLFF
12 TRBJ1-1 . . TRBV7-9 TGTTCCAGCAGCTTAGATGGCCTCGGGGCTTTCTTT CSSSLDGLGAFF
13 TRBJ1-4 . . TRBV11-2 TGTGCCAGCAGCTTAGACAGGCCCGAAAAACTGTTTTTT CASSLDRPEKLFF
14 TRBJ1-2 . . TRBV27 TGTGCCAGCAGTTCTGGGGGGGACTTAGGGGGCTACACCTTC CASSSGGDLGGYTF
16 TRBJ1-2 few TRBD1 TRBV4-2 TGTGCCAGCAGCCAATTGGGGACAGGGGGCGTTCCTGGCTACACCTTC CASSQLGTGGVPGYTF
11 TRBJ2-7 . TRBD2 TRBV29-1 TGCAGCGTACCCGGGGGGGCCGAGCAGTACTTC CSVPGGAEQYF